Presented here are 14 T cell receptor beta chains from one specimen sequenced in a study of blood T cells in healthy people across ages. Alongside a J-beta primer mix, a sample-barcoded 5' primer served in a second PCR lasting about 7 to 12 cycles. TCRdb independently ran MiXCR on the 5' RACE reads; one entry per CDR3 protein. The repertoire holds around 750,000 distinct CDR3 sequences, with roughly 50% as singletons. The sample taken for sequencing was blood. The receptors here all came from an elderly man in good health.

As regards this clonotype: This clone may be a read error of a much larger clone one base away. The V and J genes are TRBV29-1 and TRBJ2-5, with D possibly TRBD2 on 5 matching bases. Trimming took 8 bases from V and 4 from J, leaving 14 bases between them. The CDR3 has 12 amino acids. Per the germline V gene, CDR1 is SQVTM and CDR2 is ANQGSEA. CDR3 in DNA: TGCAGCCTCTATAGGAGGTCAGAGACCCAGTACTTC. The encoded protein is CSLYRRSETQYF.

The rearrangement joins TRBV28 to TRBJ2-5; D might be TRBD1 (5 bases). Deletions cut 7 bases from V and 11 bases from J, with 29 bases between. The CDR3 contains 16 residues. CDR1 is MDHEN, CDR2 SYDVKM, per germline. The CDR3 here is CASTPRWGSTNNEQYF. The CDR3 coding sequence is TGTGCCAGCACCCCCCGGTGGGGCAGTACAAACAATGAGCAGTACTTC.

J is TRBJ2-1 and V is TRBV6-6; 7 bases are a match to TRBD2. CDR3 length: 15 residues. Per germline, CDR1 MNHNY and CDR2 SVGAGI (reference sequence). The V gene end was trimmed by 2 bases and the J gene end by 4 bases; junction bases not matched to a gene: 5. CDR3 loop: CASSYSRAGYNEQFF. The CDR3 DNA reads as TGTGCCAGCAGTTACAGCAGAGCGGGGTACAATGAGCAGTTCTTC.

The V and J genes are TRBV11-2 and TRBJ2-7; D is ambiguous. This CDR3 comprises 15 residues. Germline CDR1 is SGHAT and CDR2 is FQNNGV. The ends were cut back, 2 bases at V and 0 bases at J, with 11 bases in the middle. The CDR3 loop reads CASSLSRGTSYEQYF. DNA of the CDR3: TGTGCCAGCAGCTTAAGTAGAGGCACCTCCTACGAGCAGTACTTC.

Points on this clonotype: Given a much more abundant clone one base away, this may be a read error. V is TRBV5-1 and J is TRBJ1-4; TRBD1 matches 7 bases. The CDR3 runs 15 residues. CDR1 and CDR2 from the germline V gene are SGHRS and YFSETQ. DNA for the CDR3: TGCGCCAGCAGCTTGGCCGGAGGACAGGATGAAAAACTGCTTTTT. Translating it yields CASSLAGGQDEKLLF.

Details on this clonotype: A read error may produce the germline difference seen at one junction end. The gene calls are TRBV7-9 and TRBJ2-1; no clear D. CDR1 SEHNR and CDR2 FQNEAQ come from the germline V gene (reference sequence). CDR3 length: 15 amino acids. Here the CDR3 DNA reads TGTGCCGGCAGCTTAGCAGGCAGTGCGGCAAATGAGCAGTTCTTC. It codes for CAGSLAGSAANEQFF. Together with reference TRBV7-9 and TRBJ2-1, the CDR3 gives the full variable domain: DTGVSQNPRHKITKRGQNVTFRCDPISEHNRLYWYRQTLGQGPEFLTYFQNEAQLEKSRLLSDRFSAERPKGSFSTLEIQRTEQGDSAMYLCAGSLAGSAANEQFFGPGTRLTVL.

V usage is TRBV3-1 and J usage is TRBJ2-3; D uncertain. This CDR3 is built from 14 residues. Germline-derived CDR1 and CDR2 are LGHDT and YNNKEL (reference sequence). V shed 4 bases and J shed 4 bases, with 12 bases lying between them. The CDR3 region is CASSPPGNSDTQYF. In DNA, the CDR3 is TGTGCCAGCAGCCCGCCTGGGAACTCAGATACGCAGTATTTT.

As DNA, the CDR3 is TGTGCCAGCAGCTCGGAGGGACCCCAGCATTTT. As protein: CASSSEGPQHF. This chain joins TRBV7-9 and TRBJ1-5, with unresolved D. The CDR3 is 11 residues long. The ends were cut back, 4 bases at V and 10 bases at J, with 8 bases in the middle. The germline gives CDR1 SEHNR, CDR2 FQNEAQ (reference sequence).

V gene TRBV12-3 or TRBV12-4 combines with J gene TRBJ2-4; no definite D call. V lost 3 bases, J lost 10 bases, and 10 bases lay in between. This CDR3 contains 12 residues. This chain's CDR3 is CASSFARKIQYF. Written as DNA, the CDR3 is TGTGCCAGCAGTTTCGCACGGAAAATTCAGTACTTC.

This clonotype was observed a few times. This chain links TRBV5-1 with TRBJ2-1; D gene unclear. Germline V lookup: CDR1 SGHRS, CDR2 YFSETQ. The ends were cut back, 0 bases at V and 5 bases at J, with 9 bases in the middle. The CDR3 totals 14 residues. CDR3 sequence: CASSLDVTHNEQFF. The CDR3 DNA is TGCGCCAGCAGCTTGGATGTGACTCACAATGAGCAGTTCTTC.

The V call is TRBV18, the J call TRBJ2-7, with 8 bases fitting TRBD1. With 0 bases clipped from V and 6 bases from J, the junction kept 10 bases outside the gene matches. Germline V gene lookup returns CDR1 KGHSH and CDR2 LQKENI. The CDR3 length is 16 residues. CDR3 coding DNA: TGTGCCAGCTCACCACCGGGGGACAGGCGATCTAGCGAGCAGTACTTC. This encodes CASSPPGDRRSSEQYF.

The V gene is TRBV21-1, the J gene TRBJ2-1; TRBD2 is the table's D call and was not checked against the DNA. TRBV21-1 is a documented pseudogene. The CDR3 runs to 22 residues. Written as DNA, the CDR3 is TGTGCCAGCAGCAAAGAAGGGTTCCGGCCGGGGGGGTTAGTTCACCTGGACAATGAGCAGTTCTTC. It encodes CASSKEGFRPGGLVHLDNEQFF.

Worth noting for this clonotype: Sequence at one end of the junction differs from germline and may be a read error. The CDR3 loop is CACSPRQGTQDTQYF. Here the CDR3 DNA reads TGCGCCTGCAGCCCCAGGCAAGGGACACAAGATACGCAGTATTTT. The chain combines TRBV5-1 with TRBJ2-3, with D possibly matching TRBD1 (6 bases). The CDR3 is 15 residues long. From germline, CDR1 is SGHRS and CDR2 YFSETQ.

The chain carries TRBV6-5 and TRBJ2-5; TRBD1 aligns across 7 bases. Judging by the DNA end, TRBJ2-7 fits better; the J call may be wrong. CDR1 MNHEY and CDR2 SVGAGI come from the germline V gene. This CDR3 has 12 amino acids. The CDR3 sequence is CASSSTGIEQYF. DNA of the CDR3: TGTGCCAGCAGCTCGACAGGGATCGAGCAGTACTTC.